The following is a TCR beta chain sequence with its context. This sample includes further DNA sequences coding for the same CDR3. The table came from immunoSEQ multiplex PCR; TCRdb's copy has only in-frame clones and leaves some out. The table lists some 200,000 clones, around 90% of them singletons. This entry is derived from a study of blood T cell repertoires in COVID-19. On the study more broadly: From T cells, B-cell-depleted T cells, or PBMCs came the material, which was cDNA or gDNA.

Trimming removed 3 bases from V and 0 bases from J, with 8 bases in between. Germline CDR1 is LNHDA and CDR2 is SQIVND (reference sequence). CDR3 length equals 14 residues. The gene calls are TRBV19 and TRBJ1-2; D is perhaps TRBD1 (5 bases). Sequencing used PBMCs or T cells enriched from blood (not recorded which). The clonotype originates from a woman under 40 who had recovered from COVID-19. In DNA form, the CDR3 reads TGTGCCAGTAGTATCACAGGAGCTAACTATGGCTACACCTTC. It translates to CASSITGANYGYTF.